This TCR beta chain came from a study of T-cell reconstitution after alpha-beta-depleted transplantation in children. The TCRbeta library was prepared with unique molecular identifiers. TCRdb fed the PCR reads into MiXCR, producing one record per CDR3 protein. The profile shows roughly 300,000 distinct CDR3 sequences, almost 10% of them singletons. The CDR3 runs 13 residues. V trimming: 2 bases; J trimming: 5 bases; junction bases outside the gene matches: 1. Germline V gene lookup returns CDR1 SGHRS and CDR2 YFSETQ. The chain uses TRBV5-1 and TRBJ2-1, with 7 bases lining up with TRBD2. The receptor was isolated from a human donor who donated a stem cell graft to a child with SCID. Sequenced material: PBMCs from the stem cell graft donor, taken from the stem cell graft. The chain's CDR3 is CASSFGGNNEQFF. CDR3 coding DNA: TGCGCCAGCAGCTTCGGGGGGAACAATGAGCAGTTCTTC.